This is a list of T cell receptor beta chains from one sample in a study of radiation and T cells in renal cell carcinoma. Repertoires were generated with immunoSEQ multiplex PCR, while TCRdb's copy carries only in-frame clones and drops some. The top ten clones hold under 20% of a sample with 130,000 to 150,000 clones, approximately 86% of them seen once. The material was blood, obtained from a patient whose treatment included radiotherapy and nephrectomy. Receptors originate from a woman in her forties or fifties with renal cell carcinoma. The CDR3 runs from the conserved cysteine through the conserved F or W. D genes are given only for firm matches. Expanded clones are given a class, and other clones once, few, many or no size at all.

D | size | J | V | CDR3 | DNA
NA | NA | TRBJ2-7 | TRBV28 | CASLSYSTSYEQYF | TGTGCGTCGTTAAGTTACTCCACTTCCTACGAGCAGTACTTC
NA | NA | TRBJ2-3 | TRBV4-2 | CASSQDSASSTDTQYF | TGTGCCAGCAGCCAAGATTCAGCCTCGAGCACAGATACGCAGTATTTT
NA | NA | TRBJ2-1 | TRBV19 | CASSIDRGAGDEQFF | TGTGCCAGTAGTATAGATAGGGGAGCGGGCGATGAGCAGTTCTTC
NA | NA | TRBJ2-3 | TRBV6-1 | CASSEGGARTDTQYF | TGTGCCAGCAGTGAGGGGGGGGCGCGCACAGATACGCAGTATTTT
NA | once | TRBJ1-5 | TRBV6-6 | CASSFGPGSGGHF | NA
NA | NA | TRBJ2-7 | TRBV6-1 | CASRKRTPYEQYF | TGTGCCAGCCGGAAGCGGACCCCCTACGAGCAGTACTTC
NA | NA | TRBJ2-6 | TRBV2 | CARSGAWGANVLTF | TGTGCCAGGTCCGGGGCATGGGGGGCCAACGTCCTGACTTTC
NA | NA | TRBJ2-2 | TRBV7-7 | CASSLDSSPGELFF | TGTGCCAGCAGCTTAGACAGCTCCCCCGGGGAGCTGTTTTTT
TRBD1 | NA | TRBJ1-3 | TRBV9 | CASSATGDSGNTIYF | TGTGCCAGCAGCGCAACAGGGGACTCTGGAAACACCATATATTTT
NA | NA | TRBJ2-3 | TRBV2 | CASRQAESTDTQYF | TGTGCCAGCAGGCAAGCGGAGAGCACAGATACGCAGTATTTT
NA | NA | TRBJ1-2 | TRBV4-3 | CASSQHNYGYTF | TGCGCCAGCAGCCAGCATAACTATGGCTACACCTTC
TRBD2 | NA | TRBJ2-2 | TRBV27 | CASSLVASGISGELFF | TGTGCCAGCAGTTTAGTGGCTAGCGGGATTTCGGGGGAGCTGTTTTTT
NA | NA | TRBJ2-5 | TRBV25-1 | CASRRGGGRETQYF | TGTGCCAGCCGGCGTGGAGGGGGCAGGGAGACCCAGTACTTC
NA | medium-sized | TRBJ2-3 | TRBV11-2 | CASSLDTRDTQYF | TGTGCCAGCAGTTTAGATACTCGGGATACGCAGTATTTT
NA | NA | TRBJ1-1 | TRBV25-1 | CASRVPGINTEAFF | TGTGCCAGCAGGGTACCCGGGATAAACACTGAAGCTTTCTTT
NA | NA | TRBJ1-1 | TRBV18 | CASSPQQGNTEAFF | TGTGCCAGCTCACCCCAACAGGGGAACACTGAAGCTTTCTTT
TRBD1 | NA | TRBJ2-3 | TRBV25-1 | CASSPQGVSTDTQYF | TGTGCCAGCAGTCCTCAGGGGGTTAGCACAGATACGCAGTATTTT
NA | NA | TRBJ2-5 | TRBV7-6 | CASSLYQGGETQYF | TGTGCCAGCAGCTTATATCAGGGTGGAGAGACCCAGTACTTC
NA | NA | TRBJ2-3 | TRBV7-9 | CASSLVDPDTQYF | TGTGCCAGCAGCTTAGTCGATCCAGATACGCAGTATTTT
NA | NA | TRBJ1-1 | TRBV7-2 | CASSLETGGESAEAFF | TGTGCCAGCAGCTTAGAGACAGGTGGTGAGAGCGCTGAAGCTTTCTTT
TRBD1 | few | TRBJ1-5 | TRBV5-1 | CASSSDRGNQPQHF | TGCGCCAGCAGCTCGGACAGGGGCAATCAGCCCCAGCATTTT
NA | NA | TRBJ2-1 | TRBV29-1 | CSVQASGNEQFF | TGCAGCGTTCAGGCAAGCGGGAATGAGCAGTTCTTC
NA | NA | TRBJ2-5 | TRBV11-2 | CASSQNSGDQYF | TGTGCCAGCAGCCAGAATTCGGGTGACCAGTACTTC
NA | NA | TRBJ1-3 | TRBV9 | CASSVDLTGLSGNTIYF | TGTGCCAGCAGCGTAGACCTAACAGGGCTCTCTGGAAACACCATATATTTT
TRBD1 | NA | TRBJ2-3 | TRBV29-1 | CSVEGTAGDTQYF | TGCAGCGTTGAGGGGACAGCAGGAGATACGCAGTATTTT
NA | NA | TRBJ1-5 | TRBV7-9 | CASSLTGQPQHF | TGTGCCAGCAGTCTTACGGGTCAGCCCCAGCATTTT
TRBD2 | NA | TRBJ2-7 | TRBV5-4 | CASSLGGLAGVEQYF | TGTGCCAGCAGCTTGGGGGGACTAGCGGGAGTAGAGCAGTACTTC
TRBD1 | NA | TRBJ2-7 | TRBV4-1 | CASSRPGQGFYEQYF | TGCGCCAGCAGCCGACCGGGACAGGGTTTCTACGAGCAGTACTTC
NA | NA | TRBJ1-1 | TRBV5-1 | CASSLGTGAITEAFF | TGCGCCAGCAGCTTGGGGACCGGGGCGATCACTGAAGCTTTCTTT